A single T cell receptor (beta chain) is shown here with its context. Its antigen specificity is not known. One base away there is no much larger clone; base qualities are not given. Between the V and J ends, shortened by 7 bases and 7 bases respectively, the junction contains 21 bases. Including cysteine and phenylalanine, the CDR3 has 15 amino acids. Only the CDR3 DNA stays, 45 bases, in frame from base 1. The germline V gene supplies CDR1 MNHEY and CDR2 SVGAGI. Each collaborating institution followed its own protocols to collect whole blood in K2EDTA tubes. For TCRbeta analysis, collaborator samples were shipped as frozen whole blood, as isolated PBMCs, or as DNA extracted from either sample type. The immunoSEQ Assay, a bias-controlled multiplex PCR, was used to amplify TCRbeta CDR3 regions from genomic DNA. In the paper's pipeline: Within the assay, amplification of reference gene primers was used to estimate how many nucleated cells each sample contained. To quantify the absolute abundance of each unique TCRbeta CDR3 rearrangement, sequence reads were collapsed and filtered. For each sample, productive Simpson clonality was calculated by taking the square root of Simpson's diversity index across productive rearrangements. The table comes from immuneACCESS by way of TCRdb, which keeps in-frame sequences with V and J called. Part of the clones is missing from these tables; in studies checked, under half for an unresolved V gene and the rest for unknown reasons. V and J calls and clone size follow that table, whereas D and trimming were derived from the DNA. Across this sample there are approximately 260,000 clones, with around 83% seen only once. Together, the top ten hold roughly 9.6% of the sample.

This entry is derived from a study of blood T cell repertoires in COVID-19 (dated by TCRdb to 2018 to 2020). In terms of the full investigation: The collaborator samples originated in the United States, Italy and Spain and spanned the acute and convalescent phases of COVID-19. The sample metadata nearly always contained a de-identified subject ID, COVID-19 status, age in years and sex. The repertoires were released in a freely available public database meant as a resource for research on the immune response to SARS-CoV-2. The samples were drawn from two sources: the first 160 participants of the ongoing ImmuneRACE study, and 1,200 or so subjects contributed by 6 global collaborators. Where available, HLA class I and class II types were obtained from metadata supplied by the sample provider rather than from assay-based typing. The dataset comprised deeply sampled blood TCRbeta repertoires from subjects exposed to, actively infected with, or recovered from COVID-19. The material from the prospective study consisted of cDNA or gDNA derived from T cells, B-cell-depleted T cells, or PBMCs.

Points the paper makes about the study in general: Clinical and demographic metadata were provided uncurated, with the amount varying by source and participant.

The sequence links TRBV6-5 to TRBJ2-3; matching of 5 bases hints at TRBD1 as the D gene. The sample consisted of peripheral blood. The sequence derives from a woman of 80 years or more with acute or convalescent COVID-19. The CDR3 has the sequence CASTDGRQGLNTQYF. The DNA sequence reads TGTGCCAGCACCGATGGGCGGCAGGGTCTAAATACGCAGTATTTT.